This TCR beta chain stems from a study of cytomegalovirus exposure and HLA in healthy donors. Study-level points and caveats: Listed as cytomegalovirus-associated were more than 150 TCR beta chains. As confirmed in vitro, a few CMV-associated chains were specific for CMV antigens.

A remark on this clone: The target antigen is unknown.

The CDR3 loop spans 15 amino acids. Germline V gene lookup returns CDR1 LNHDA and CDR2 SQIVND (reference sequence). The V end was cut by 5 bases, the J end by 0 bases, with 11 bases between. The method was immunoSEQ multiplex PCR; TCRdb's version includes in-frame clones alone and lacks a portion of them. Of roughly 50,000 clones in the sample, about 92% were seen once. The chain couples TRBV19 to TRBJ1-5; possibly TRBD1 for D (5 bases). This TCR derives from a woman aged 18-30 years in good health and CMV-seropositive. Material for sequencing was PBMCs. The CDR3: CASSGQGNSNQPQHF. CDR3 in DNA: TGTGCCAGTAGTGGCCAGGGAAATAGCAATCAGCCCCAGCATTTT.